The rows below give T cell receptor beta chains drawn from one sample of a study of blood T cells in healthy people across ages. TCRdb ran MiXCR on the 5' RACE reads and lists one entry per CDR3 protein. The sample shows about 1.8 million distinct CDR3 sequences, roughly 49% of them seen only once. Input material: blood. Source of these receptors: a woman in her thirties or forties in good health. Both conserved end residues are part of each CDR3. The order of the fields is V gene, clone size, D gene, J gene, CDR3 protein, CDR3 DNA. The D gene is left open where the match is weak. Part of the rows lack a size; the others show once, few, many or a class for expanded clones.

TRBV3-1	.	.	TRBJ2-5	CASSQNPWETQYF	TGTGCCAGCAGCCAAAACCCTTGGGAGACCCAGTACTTC
TRBV18	.	.	TRBJ2-1	CASSPETDYLNRQFF	TGTGCCAGCTCTCCCGAGACGGACTACCTGAACCGTCAGTTCTTC
TRBV6-2/TRBV6-3	.	.	TRBJ1-1	CASSPTTGANTEAFF	TGTGCCAGCAGTCCAACGACAGGCGCCAACACTGAAGCTTTCTTT
TRBV6-1	.	TRBD1	TRBJ2-1	CASREWTGKNEQFF	TGTGCCAGCAGGGAATGGACAGGGAAGAATGAGCAGTTCTTC
TRBV12-3/TRBV12-4	.	TRBD1	TRBJ1-2	CASSLRTGKNGYTF	TGTGCCAGCAGTTTGCGGACAGGGAAGAATGGCTACACCTTC
TRBV6-2/TRBV6-3	.	TRBD1	TRBJ2-5	CASSFLPQGDEQYF	TGTGCCAGCAGTTTCCTACCGCAGGGGGATGAGCAGTACTTC
TRBV6-6	few	.	TRBJ2-5	CASSKRGKEETQYF	TGTGCCAGCAGTAAGAGGGGGAAGGAAGAGACCCAGTACTTC
TRBV4-1	.	.	TRBJ2-5	CASSLAPILTPGETQYF	TGCGCCAGCAGCCTAGCGCCAATATTGACCCCTGGGGAGACCCAGTACTTC
TRBV2	.	.	TRBJ2-5	CASEGAPQETQYF	TGTGCCAGCGAAGGGGCTCCTCAAGAGACCCAGTACTTC
TRBV20-1	.	TRBD1	TRBJ2-7	CSASMQGALDEQYF	TGCAGTGCTTCTATGCAGGGGGCGTTAGACGAGCAGTACTTC
TRBV15	few	.	TRBJ2-3	CATSRDGSTDTQYF	TGTGCCACCAGCAGAGATGGGAGCACAGATACGCAGTATTTT
TRBV12-3/TRBV12-4	.	.	TRBJ1-1	CASSASRGSEAFF	TGTGCCAGCAGTGCCAGCAGGGGTAGTGAAGCTTTCTTT
TRBV12-3/TRBV12-4	.	.	TRBJ1-4	CASSLVEEKLFF	TGTGCCAGCAGTTTAGTCGAAGAAAAACTGTTTTTT
TRBV7-9	.	TRBD1	TRBJ1-5	CASSPGQGADQPQHF	TGTGCCAGCAGCCCAGGACAGGGGGCAGATCAGCCCCAGCATTTT
TRBV6-2/TRBV6-3	.	.	TRBJ2-4	CASSHSTGAKNIQYF	TGTGCCAGCAGTCACTCAACAGGAGCCAAAAACATTCAGTACTTC
TRBV20-1	few	TRBD2	TRBJ2-7	CSATGTTTYEQYF	TGCAGTGCTACCGGGACTACCACCTACGAGCAGTACTTC
TRBV10-3	.	TRBD2	TRBJ2-1	CAISESGGGISEQFF	TGTGCCATCAGTGAGTCGGGCGGGGGGATTAGTGAGCAGTTCTTC
TRBV11-3	.	TRBD2	TRBJ2-5	CASSSAGEQETQYF	TGTGCCAGCAGCTCAGCGGGGGAGCAAGAGACCCAGTACTTC
TRBV6-1	.	.	TRBJ1-4	CASSETPGTVNEKLFF	TGTGCCAGCAGTGAAACTCCCGGGACCGTTAATGAAAAACTGTTTTTT
TRBV6-5	few	.	TRBJ2-3	CASSYSKTDTQYF	TGTGCCAGCAGTTACTCGAAGACAGATACGCAGTATTTT
TRBV12-5	.	TRBD1	TRBJ2-3	CASGLGTGGWTDTQYF	TGTGCTAGTGGTTTGGGGACAGGGGGCTGGACAGATACGCAGTATTTT
TRBV5-1	.	.	TRBJ2-5	CASSRTGPSQETQYF	TGCGCCAGCAGCCGTACGGGGCCTAGCCAAGAGACCCAGTACTTC
TRBV6-5	.	.	TRBJ2-7	CASSSPGKRSSYEQYF	TGTGCCAGCAGTTCGCCGGGGAAAAGGAGCTCCTACGAGCAGTACTTC
TRBV20-1	.	TRBD2	TRBJ2-1	CSASGAASGVGEQFF	TGCAGTGCCTCGGGCGCAGCTAGCGGGGTTGGTGAGCAGTTCTTC